The T cell receptor (beta chain) under discussion was sequenced for a study of blood T cell repertoires in COVID-19. Study in general: COVID-19 samples, acute and convalescent, were from the United States, Italy and Spain. Sources were T cells, B-cell-depleted T cells, or PBMCs; the material itself was cDNA or gDNA.

Original data processing: Reference gene primer amplification gave estimated nucleated cell counts. TCRdb's table, derived via immunoSEQ multiplex PCR, lists solely in-frame clones and lacks some. V and J calls and clone size follow that table, whereas D and trimming were derived from the DNA. This table has 140,000 to 150,000 clones, 65% to 80% appearing once. The CDR3 loop spans 15 amino acids. Germline V gives CDR1 SGHNT, CDR2 YYREEE (reference sequence). V shed 6 bases and J shed 4 bases, with 16 bases lying between them. The specimen sequenced was peripheral blood. This TCR derives from a man aged 50-60 years with acute or convalescent COVID-19. The chain has TRBV5-4 and TRBJ2-2; D possibly corresponds to TRBD2 (5 bases). CDR3 sequence reads: CASTLERAGTGELFF. The CDR3 DNA is TGTGCCAGCACCCTCGAACGGGCGGGCACCGGGGAGCTGTTTTTT.